This is a list of T cell receptor beta chains from one sample in a study of T cell responses to AZD1222 COVID-19 vaccine. Only in-frame clones appear in the TCRdb table, and some are missing; sequencing was by immunoSEQ multiplex PCR. The sample carries about 92,000 clones, under 90% recorded once. The sample was peripheral blood, taken on day 0 of AZD1222 vaccination. The receptors here all came from an adult in good health. Each CDR3 is given with its conserved first and last residue. D genes are given only for firm matches. A row's size may be missing; if present it is once, few, many or a size class.

abundance: NA
v_gene: TRBV7-2
d_gene: NA
j_gene: TRBJ2-1
CDR3aa: CASSLEGNLATQFF
CDR3nt: TGTGCCAGCAGCTTAGAGGGCAACCTAGCAACGCAGTTCTTC

abundance: NA
v_gene: TRBV2
d_gene: TRBD1
j_gene: TRBJ1-2
CDR3aa: CASSGQGVGGYTF
CDR3nt: TGTGCCAGCAGTGGACAGGGGGTCGGTGGCTACACCTTC

abundance: NA
v_gene: TRBV3-1/TRBV3-2
d_gene: TRBD1
j_gene: TRBJ1-2
CDR3aa: CASSQSLGGGYTF
CDR3nt: TGTGCCAGCAGCCAATCCTTAGGGGGCGGCTACACCTTC

abundance: few
v_gene: TRBV5-1
d_gene: TRBD2
j_gene: TRBJ2-3
CDR3aa: CASSAQPGLAQDTQYF
CDR3nt: TGCGCCAGCAGCGCCCAGCCGGGACTAGCCCAAGATACGCAGTATTTT

abundance: NA
v_gene: TRBV19
d_gene: TRBD1
j_gene: TRBJ1-2
CDR3aa: CASTLNRDRGAHGYTF
CDR3nt: TGTGCCAGTACGCTGAACCGGGACAGGGGAGCCCATGGCTACACCTTC

abundance: few
v_gene: TRBV25-1
d_gene: TRBD1
j_gene: TRBJ1-1
CDR3aa: CASRSTGQGGNTEAFF
CDR3nt: TGTGCCAGCAGAAGCACCGGACAGGGCGGGAACACTGAAGCTTTCTTT

abundance: NA
v_gene: TRBV19
d_gene: NA
j_gene: TRBJ2-1
CDR3aa: CASSIGDEQFF
CDR3nt: TGTGCCAGTAGTATTGGCGATGAGCAGTTCTTC

abundance: few
v_gene: TRBV19
d_gene: TRBD2
j_gene: TRBJ2-1
CDR3aa: CASRGGLAGVYEQFF
CDR3nt: TGTGCCAGTAGGGGGGGGCTAGCGGGAGTGTATGAGCAGTTCTTC

abundance: NA
v_gene: TRBV30
d_gene: NA
j_gene: TRBJ1-4
CDR3aa: CAWSEGVSNEKLFF
CDR3nt: TGTGCCTGGAGTGAGGGAGTCTCTAATGAAAAACTGTTTTTT

abundance: NA
v_gene: TRBV19
d_gene: NA
j_gene: TRBJ1-2
CDR3aa: CATSPGTRYGYTF
CDR3nt: TGTGCCACCAGCCCCGGGACGCGCTATGGCTACACCTTC

abundance: NA
v_gene: TRBV19
d_gene: TRBD2
j_gene: TRBJ2-2
CDR3aa: CASRKGLVGGELFF
CDR3nt: TGTGCCAGTAGAAAAGGACTAGTGGGCGGGGAGCTGTTTTTT

abundance: NA
v_gene: TRBV5-5
d_gene: TRBD1
j_gene: TRBJ1-1
CDR3aa: CASSLDTGGHTEAFF
CDR3nt: TGTGCCAGCAGCTTGGATACAGGGGGTCACACTGAAGCTTTCTTT

abundance: NA
v_gene: TRBV18
d_gene: NA
j_gene: TRBJ2-4
CDR3aa: CASSPGQDIQYF
CDR3nt: TGTGCCAGCTCACCGGGCCAGGACATTCAGTACTTC

abundance: few
v_gene: TRBV30
d_gene: NA
j_gene: TRBJ1-1
CDR3aa: CAGQLAEAFF
CDR3nt: TGTGCCGGCCAGTTGGCTGAAGCTTTCTTT

abundance: NA
v_gene: TRBV30
d_gene: NA
j_gene: TRBJ1-5
CDR3aa: CAWSGRGQPQHF
CDR3nt: TGTGCCTGGAGTGGACGAGGACAGCCCCAGCATTTT

abundance: NA
v_gene: TRBV5-5
d_gene: TRBD2
j_gene: TRBJ2-1
CDR3aa: CASSLEGLALNEQFF
CDR3nt: TGTGCCAGCAGCTTGGAGGGACTAGCACTAAATGAGCAGTTCTTC

abundance: NA
v_gene: TRBV5-4
d_gene: TRBD2
j_gene: TRBJ2-1
CDR3aa: CASTSGGGLAVYNEQFF
CDR3nt: TGTGCCAGCACCTCCGGGGGGGGCCTAGCGGTCTACAATGAGCAGTTCTTC

abundance: once
v_gene: TRBV5-8
d_gene: NA
j_gene: TRBJ2-7
CDR3aa: CASSLVAVHEQYF
CDR3nt: TGTGCCAGCAGCTTGGTGGCAGTCCACGAGCAGTACTTC

abundance: NA
v_gene: TRBV28
d_gene: NA
j_gene: TRBJ2-2
CDR3aa: CASGLWGGGTGELFF
CDR3nt: TGTGCCAGCGGTCTTTGGGGAGGAGGGACCGGGGAGCTGTTTTTT

abundance: few
v_gene: TRBV5-1
d_gene: NA
j_gene: TRBJ1-4
CDR3aa: CASSLSGTLDEKLFF
CDR3nt: TGCGCCAGCAGCTTGTCCGGGACGTTAGATGAAAAACTGTTTTTT

abundance: NA
v_gene: TRBV3-1/TRBV3-2
d_gene: NA
j_gene: TRBJ2-2
CDR3aa: CASSQAGGTTGELFF
CDR3nt: TGTGCCAGCAGCCAAGCGGGGGGCACGACCGGGGAGCTGTTTTTT

abundance: NA
v_gene: TRBV7-9
d_gene: NA
j_gene: TRBJ2-4
CDR3aa: CASSLVGLEGNIQYF
CDR3nt: TGTGCCAGCAGCTTAGTAGGGCTAGAAGGAAACATTCAGTACTTC

abundance: NA
v_gene: TRBV14
d_gene: NA
j_gene: TRBJ2-7
CDR3aa: CASSPLRDAASYEQYF
CDR3nt: TGTGCCAGCAGCCCTCTCCGGGACGCGGCCTCCTACGAGCAGTACTTC

abundance: NA
v_gene: TRBV7-8
d_gene: NA
j_gene: TRBJ1-1
CDR3aa: CASSLPGRPNTEAFF
CDR3nt: TGTGCCAGCAGCTTACCAGGGAGACCGAACACTGAAGCTTTCTTT

abundance: NA
v_gene: TRBV5-1
d_gene: TRBD2
j_gene: TRBJ2-1
CDR3aa: CASSLPGTSVNEQFF
CDR3nt: TGCGCCAGCAGCCTTCCCGGGACTAGCGTCAATGAGCAGTTCTTC

abundance: NA
v_gene: TRBV5-1
d_gene: NA
j_gene: TRBJ1-6
CDR3aa: CASSFTGDSNSPLHF
CDR3nt: TGCGCCAGCAGCTTTACCGGGGATAGCAATTCACCCCTCCACTTT

abundance: once
v_gene: TRBV4-2
d_gene: NA
j_gene: TRBJ2-5
CDR3aa: CASSQAGGLQETQYF
CDR3nt: TGTGCCAGCAGCCAAGCAGGGGGGCTCCAAGAGACCCAGTACTTC

abundance: NA
v_gene: TRBV5-1
d_gene: NA
j_gene: TRBJ1-6
CDR3aa: CASSISSLGGSDSPLHF
CDR3nt: TGCGCCAGCAGCATCTCTAGTCTTGGGGGTTCGGATTCACCCCTCCACTTT

abundance: once
v_gene: TRBV7-2
d_gene: TRBD1
j_gene: TRBJ2-7
CDR3aa: CASSLPPGQPRSSYEQYF
CDR3nt: TGTGCCAGCAGCTTACCCCCGGGACAGCCCAGATCCTCCTACGAGCAGTACTTC

abundance: NA
v_gene: TRBV6-5
d_gene: NA
j_gene: TRBJ2-5
CDR3aa: CASNSGTLQETQYF
CDR3nt: TGTGCCAGCAACTCCGGGACACTTCAAGAGACCCAGTACTTC

abundance: few
v_gene: TRBV5-4
d_gene: NA
j_gene: TRBJ2-5
CDR3aa: CASSLGGFETQYF
CDR3nt: TGTGCCAGCAGCTTGGGAGGGTTCGAGACCCAGTACTTC

abundance: NA
v_gene: TRBV3-1/TRBV3-2
d_gene: TRBD2
j_gene: TRBJ2-5
CDR3aa: CASSQALRGAARETQYF
CDR3nt: TGTGCCAGCAGCCAAGCGTTGCGGGGGGCGGCCCGGGAGACCCAGTACTTC

abundance: NA
v_gene: TRBV3-1/TRBV3-2
d_gene: NA
j_gene: TRBJ1-1
CDR3aa: CASSQGWNTEAFF
CDR3nt: TGTGCCAGCAGCCAAGGCTGGAACACTGAAGCTTTCTTT

abundance: NA
v_gene: TRBV3-1/TRBV3-2
d_gene: NA
j_gene: TRBJ2-7
CDR3aa: CASSSGTHPFYEQYF
CDR3nt: TGTGCCAGCAGCTCCGGGACACATCCTTTCTACGAGCAGTACTTC

abundance: few
v_gene: TRBV13
d_gene: TRBD2
j_gene: TRBJ2-3
CDR3aa: CASSLALAGITDTQYF
CDR3nt: TGTGCCAGCAGCTTAGCACTAGCGGGGATCACAGATACGCAGTATTTT

abundance: NA
v_gene: TRBV28
d_gene: TRBD1
j_gene: TRBJ1-4
CDR3aa: CASSPRQGGTEKLFF
CDR3nt: TGTGCCAGCAGTCCTCGACAGGGGGGAACGGAAAAACTGTTTTTT